The clone carrying this T cell receptor beta chain was counted at least ten times. The target antigen is unknown. The record originates from a study of naive and memory T cell subsets. Two oligonucleotides, mixed equimolar, formed the beta constant-region primer covering TRBC1 and TRBC2. TCRdb fed the UMI-ligation and nested PCR reads into MiXCR, producing one record per CDR3 protein. The sample contains 81,000 or so distinct CDR3 sequences, around 7% of which appear only once. Overnight CMV lysate stimulation of fresh PBMCs defined donor CMV status by CD4+ IFNgamma. In germline, CDR1 is DFQATT, CDR2 SNEGSKA (reference sequence). This CDR3 has 15 residues. Trimming took 3 bases from V and 4 from J; bases not matched to a gene: 8. Study results and caveats: In naive cells, over 95% of TCR sequences were seen only once. Naive and memory subsets had different power law exponents for TCR abundance.

The sequencing input was central memory CD4+ T cells from blood. This sequence joins TRBV20-1 and TRBJ2-1; 8 bases agree with TRBD2. The sequence came from a human donor in good health. The CDR3 loop reads CSARGAGGPYNEQFF. CDR3 in DNA: TGCAGTGCTAGGGGGGCGGGAGGCCCATACAATGAGCAGTTCTTC.